This T cell receptor (beta chain) was sequenced during a study of beta chain features in type 1 diabetes. This clone was seen more than once but under ten times. What it binds is not known. The same CDR3 also results from other DNA sequences found in this sample. Study-wide results and caveats: For Type 1 diabetes patients, all four CD4+ subsets carried TCRB CDR3s that were moderately but significantly shorter.

Trimming cost V 0 bases and J 1 base, with 4 bases left between them. Germline V gene sequence: CDR1 GTSNPN, CDR2 SVGIG (reference sequence). The CDR3 covers 13 residues. Investigators reverse transcribed all isolated RNA, so they sequenced expressed TCRB transcripts. The data were produced by immunoSEQ multiplex PCR, yet TCRdb's version contains in-frame clones alone and is incomplete. The repertoire has under 850,000 clones, under 15% of them found once; the top ten carry 0.022%. Sequencing was performed on naive CD4+ T cells from blood. This chain links TRBV30 with TRBJ1-5; D gene uncertain. This clonotype was sampled from a man aged 18 to 30 with type 1 diabetes. CDR3 nucleotide sequence: TGTGCCTGGAGTGTGGAAAGCAATCAGCCCCAGCATTTT. Residues: CAWSVESNQPQHF.